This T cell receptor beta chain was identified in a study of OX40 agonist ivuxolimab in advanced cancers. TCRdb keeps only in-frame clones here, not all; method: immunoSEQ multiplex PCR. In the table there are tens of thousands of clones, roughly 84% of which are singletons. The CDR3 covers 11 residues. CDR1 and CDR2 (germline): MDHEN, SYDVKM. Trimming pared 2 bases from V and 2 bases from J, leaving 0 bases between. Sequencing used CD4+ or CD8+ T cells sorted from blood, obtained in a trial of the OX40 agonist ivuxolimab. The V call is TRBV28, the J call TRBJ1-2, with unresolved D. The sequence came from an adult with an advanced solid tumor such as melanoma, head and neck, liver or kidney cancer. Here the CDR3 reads CASSLNYGYTF. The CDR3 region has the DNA TGTGCCAGCAGTTTAAACTATGGCTACACCTTC.